Listed below are T cell receptor beta chains from one sample, sequenced in a study of CD8 T cells in ankylosing spondylitis. Via MiXCR, TCRdb re-called the 5' RACE reads, giving one row per CDR3 protein. Of 500,000 to 550,000 distinct CDR3 sequences detected, about an eighth appear once; the ten largest clones hold under 7.5%. Sequenced sample: blood, either unsorted or a sorted T cell fraction (not recorded which). All receptors come from a male donor with ankylosing spondylitis. CDR3s include the opening cysteine and the closing phenylalanine or tryptophan. Fields, in order: J gene, clone size, V gene, D gene, CDR3 DNA, CDR3 protein. D genes are given only for firm matches. The size entry is marked missing in some rows and otherwise reads once, few, many or a size class.

TRBJ2-7 few TRBV3-1 TRBD2 TGTGCCAGCAGCGCCCTGGGGAGCGGGAGCTCCTACGAGCAGTACTTC CASSALGSGSSYEQYF
TRBJ1-1 once TRBV4-1 . TGCGCCAGCAGCCAAGATAGGCAGGGGACAGCTTTCTTT CASSQDRQGTAFF
TRBJ1-3 many TRBV12-3/TRBV12-4 . TGTGCCAGCAGCGAGGGGCTGTTCGCCACCATATATTTT CASSEGLFATIYF
TRBJ2-1 . TRBV24-1 . TGTGCCACCACCAAGGGCGGGACGGTGGACAATGAGCAGTTCTTC CATTKGGTVDNEQFF
TRBJ1-6 few TRBV6-1 . TGTGCCAGCAGTGAATATTGGGGGGGGAATTCACCCCTCCACTTT CASSEYWGGNSPLHF
TRBJ2-1 . TRBV7-9 . TGTGCCAGCAGCTTTGACCTAGACTATCCCTACAATGAGCAGTTCTTC CASSFDLDYPYNEQFF
TRBJ2-2 few TRBV5-1 TRBD2 TGCGCCAGCAGCTTCCGGGAGGGAGACGGGGAGCTGTTTTTT CASSFREGDGELFF
TRBJ2-5 few TRBV11-2 TRBD2 TGTGCCAGCAGCCCGGGACTAGCGGGGGGACTCAGAGGAGAGACCCAGTACTTC CASSPGLAGGLRGETQYF
TRBJ2-5 many TRBV5-1 . TGCGCCAGCAGCTTGTGGGCCTTAGAGACCCAGTACTTC CASSLWALETQYF
TRBJ1-2 few TRBV6-1 . TGTGCCAGCAGTGAAGCATCGTCCAGGGCAGGCTATGGCTACACCTTC CASSEASSRAGYGYTF
TRBJ2-5 . TRBV20-1 TRBD2 TGCAGTGCTAGAGATCCCCTAGCGGGAACGAAAGAGACCCAGTACTTC CSARDPLAGTKETQYF
TRBJ2-5 many TRBV24-1 . TGTGCCACCAGTGATTTGGTGAACCGAGAGACCCAGTACTTC CATSDLVNRETQYF
TRBJ1-5 many TRBV5-1 . TGCGCCAGCAGCCCTTATTCAGGCGATAATCAGCCCCAGCATTTT CASSPYSGDNQPQHF
TRBJ2-2 few TRBV5-1 TRBD2 TGCGCCAGCAGCGGATTAGCGGGAGCGTTAGGGGAGCTGTTTTTT CASSGLAGALGELFF
TRBJ1-1 . TRBV5-1 . TGCGCCAGCAGCTTCGTCGGGACTGAGAACACTGAAGCTTTCTTT CASSFVGTENTEAFF
TRBJ2-1 . TRBV4-1 TRBD2 TGCGCCAGCAGCCAAGTCCCTAGCGGGAGCTCCTACAATGAGCAGTTCTTC CASSQVPSGSSYNEQFF
TRBJ1-1 many TRBV29-1 TRBD1 TGCAGCGCCGTAGGGACAGGGGGCGTCTACACTGAAGCTTTCTTT CSAVGTGGVYTEAFF
TRBJ2-2 few TRBV28 . TGTGCCAGCAAATCGTCAACGCTCGCGAACACCGGGGAGCTGTTTTTT CASKSSTLANTGELFF
TRBJ2-2 . TRBV5-1 . TGCGCCAGCAGCAGCCCCAGAGGGAGGTCGAACACCGGGGAGCTGTTTTTT CASSSPRGRSNTGELFF
TRBJ2-1 many TRBV10-3 . TGTGCCATCAGTGAGGGACTCCTCAGCTACAATGAGCAGTTCTTC CAISEGLLSYNEQFF
TRBJ2-3 . TRBV24-1 . TGTGCCACCAGTGCCCTTGGCTACACAGATACGCAGTATTTT CATSALGYTDTQYF
TRBJ2-5 . TRBV7-8 . TGTGCCAGCAGCTTCATAAACGCTGGCGAGACCCAGTACTTC CASSFINAGETQYF
TRBJ2-1 . TRBV4-1 . TGCGCCAGCAGCCATGGGCAGGGGTCTTTCAATGAGCAGTTCTTC CASSHGQGSFNEQFF
TRBJ2-1 . TRBV7-6 . TGTGCCAGCAGTCCCTCGACGGGGGCCTACAATGAGCAGTTCTTC CASSPSTGAYNEQFF
TRBJ2-1 few TRBV11-2 . TGTGCCAGCAGCTTAGATCTCCGGGGCCGGGCTGAGCAGTTCTTC CASSLDLRGRAEQFF
TRBJ2-1 many TRBV20-1 TRBD2 TGCAGTGCTCCATCGGGACTAGCGGGAGGAAGAAGTTTCTATGAGCAGTTCTTC CSAPSGLAGGRSFYEQFF
TRBJ1-3 many TRBV12-3/TRBV12-4 . TGTGCCAGCACCTCTCGACCGGCGGAAGGAAACACCATATATTTT CASTSRPAEGNTIYF
TRBJ1-1 . TRBV20-1 . TGCAGTGCCTTCACCCCTAGTCGGGGGGTGGCTGAAGCTTTCTTT CSAFTPSRGVAEAFF
TRBJ2-2 many TRBV10-3 TRBD2 TGTGCCATCGCCTGGGGACTAGCGGTTAACACCGGGGAGCTGTTTTTT CAIAWGLAVNTGELFF
TRBJ1-1 . TRBV5-1 . TGCGCCAGCAGCTTACGATGGACCGCAGACACTGAAGCTTTCTTT CASSLRWTADTEAFF
TRBJ2-4 few TRBV20-1 TRBD2 TGCAGTGCTATGTCGGGACTAGCGGGAGTTGAAAACATTCAGTACTTC CSAMSGLAGVENIQYF
TRBJ2-3 . TRBV20-1 TRBD1 TGCAGTGCTAGGGCTGGGACAGGTAGCACAGATACGCAGTATTTT CSARAGTGSTDTQYF
TRBJ2-2 many TRBV12-3/TRBV12-4 . TGTGCCAGCAGTTTGGGTAGGAACACCGGGGAGCTGTTTTTT CASSLGRNTGELFF
TRBJ2-1 many TRBV28 TRBD2 TGTGCCAGCAGTTCGCAGCGGGGGGATGAGCAGTTCTTC CASSSQRGDEQFF
TRBJ1-2 . TRBV29-1 . TGCAGCGTTGAATATGGCTACACCTTC CSVEYGYTF
TRBJ2-3 . TRBV7-8 TRBD1 TGTGCCAGCAGCAAAGAGGACAGGGGGCTATCAGATACGCAGTATTTT CASSKEDRGLSDTQYF